This T cell receptor (beta chain) was sequenced during a study of CD8+CD57+ T cells in acquired aplastic anemia. Turning to the study itself: The average for DNA from sorted CD4+ and CD8+ cells was 3.2 ug. Findings and limits, study-wide: The number of CD8+ CDR3 sequences shared by patients and controls was roughly 30.

According to the study, genomic DNA was the template for TCR beta VDJ and CDR3 profiling. MiXCR, run by TCRdb on the reads, gives a single entry per CDR3 protein. Among approximately 130,000 distinct CDR3 sequences, roughly 40% were seen once, and the ten largest hold roughly 2.7%. Individuals selected for sequencing had exhibited CD8+CD57+ cell expansion on flow cytometry. Every patient had severe acquired aplastic anemia. Patients had not yet gotten any therapy when their blood was taken for sampling. This clonotype was detected many times. Its antigen remains unknown. The receptor comes from a human donor with aplastic anemia. The sequencing input was sorted CD4+, CD8+, or CD8+CD57+ T cells (not recorded which) from PBMCs.

CDR3 protein: CATSDSGRRQGGYGYTF. The CDR3 nucleotides are TGTGCCACCAGTGATTCTGGCCGGAGACAGGGCGGGTATGGCTACACCTTC. The rearrangement joins TRBV24-1 to TRBJ1-2; 7 bases are a match to TRBD1. Trimming removed 2 bases from V and 5 bases from J; junction bases left unmatched: 13. Germline V gene lookup returns CDR1 KGHDR and CDR2 SFDVKD. This CDR3 region has 17 residues.